Sequencing of this T cell receptor beta chain was carried out in a study of blood T cell repertoires in COVID-19. Study information: From the United States, Italy and Spain came samples of acute and convalescent COVID-19. The analysed material was cDNA or gDNA that came from T cells, B-cell-depleted T cells, or PBMCs.

Original methodology: Cell counts per sample came from amplifying reference gene primers. The protocol was immunoSEQ multiplex PCR, while the TCRdb copy is restricted to in-frame clones and leaves out a portion. V and J calls and clone size are those listed in that table; D and trimming were worked out from the DNA. The data show about 210,000 clones, with 85% to 90% seen just once and around 2.7% held by the top ten. This clone has more than one count but fewer than ten. This CDR3 has 13 amino acids. The V end lost 4 bases, the J end lost 5 bases, and 8 bases lay between the germline ends. This TCR was recovered from a man aged 55-75 years with acute or convalescent COVID-19. Sequenced input: peripheral blood. The chain uses TRBV12-3 or TRBV12-4 and TRBJ2-2; tentative D call: TRBD2 (5 bases). The chain's CDR3 is CASSSDLTGELFF. Here the CDR3 DNA reads TGTGCCAGCAGTTCGGACTTAACCGGGGAGCTGTTTTTT.